One sample yielded the 20 T cell receptor beta chains listed below, sequenced in a study of control samples from healthy donors and cancer patients. Method: immunoSEQ multiplex PCR; TCRdb's copy keeps in-frame clones and lacks some. Counted here are about 120,000 clones, approximately 88% occurring once; the ten biggest clones make up 40%. The material sequenced was blood. Source of these receptors: a man between 50 and 59 years old in good health.

This chain connects TRBV2 to TRBJ2-7; D is possibly TRBD1 (6 bases). The CDR3 has 15 residues. Germline V gene data show CDR1 as SNHLY and CDR2 as FYNNEI. V was cut by 9 bases and J by 1 base, with 19 bases left in between. Here the CDR3 DNA reads TGTGCCAGTACCACCGCACAGGGTCCTTCCTACGAGCAGTACTTC. It yields the protein CASTTAQGPSYEQYF.

The rearrangement joins TRBV11-2 to TRBJ2-7, with a weak D call TRBD1 (6 bases). Trimming pared 2 bases from V and 6 bases from J, leaving 14 bases between. Germline values: CDR1 SGHAT, CDR2 FQNNGV. The CDR3 spans 14 residues. The CDR3 DNA follows: TGTGCCAGCAGCTTACTTGTCGGGACATCCGAGCAGTACTTC. Translated: CASSLLVGTSEQYF.

CDR3 DNA: TGTGCCATCAGTGACCCTGGGACTAGCGGGGGGGGATCCTACGAGCAGTACTTC. It is translated as CAISDPGTSGGGSYEQYF. The chain couples TRBV10-3 to TRBJ2-7; 16 nucleotides line up with TRBD2. CDR1 ENHRY and CDR2 SYGVKD come from the germline V gene. The CDR3 has 18 residues. Trimming took 3 bases from V and 1 from J; bases not matched to a gene: 6.

This chain connects TRBV6-2 or TRBV6-3 to TRBJ2-3; 7 positions match TRBD2. CDR1 is MNHEY, CDR2 SVGEGT, per germline. J was trimmed by 6 bases and V by 7 bases; bases with no gene match: 7. This CDR3 is 13 amino acids long. Here the CDR3 reads CASNPGGADTQYF. CDR3 bases: TGTGCCAGCAACCCGGGAGGCGCTGATACGCAGTATTTT.

This CDR3 reads CASSVGTGASNQPQHF. The CDR3 DNA is TGTGCCAGCAGCGTGGGGACAGGGGCTTCTAATCAGCCCCAGCATTTT. The chain joins TRBV9 to TRBJ1-5, with TRBD1 identical over 10 bases. Germline V gene sequence: CDR1 SGDLS, CDR2 YYNGEE. With V trimmed by 2 bases and J by 4 bases, 6 bases remained unmatched. The CDR3 contains 16 residues.

This clone was seen only once. This chain joins TRBV4-3 and TRBJ2-1; 12 bases align to TRBD2. J was trimmed by 4 bases and V by 4 bases; bases with no gene match: 2. The CDR3 is 15 residues long. CDR1 LGHNA and CDR2 YSLEER come from the germline V gene. The CDR3 region is CASSPLAGGYNEQFF. The DNA for the CDR3 is TGCGCCAGCAGCCCGCTAGCGGGGGGGTACAATGAGCAGTTCTTC.

Only a few counts were recorded for this clone. The sample contains more than one DNA sequence encoding this CDR3. The chain couples TRBV12-3 or TRBV12-4 to TRBJ1-1; D perhaps matches TRBD1 (5 bases). The CDR3 length is 12 residues. Trimming left V 3 bases short and J 5 bases short, with 7 bases between. The CDR3 region is CASSLWGTEAFF. The CDR3 DNA reads TGTGCCAGCAGTTTGTGGGGGACTGAAGCTTTCTTT.

The chain has TRBV14 and TRBJ2-2; TRBD2 agrees at 8 bases. Germline V gene sequence: CDR1 SGHDN, CDR2 FVKESK. CDR3 size: 16 residues. J was trimmed by 1 base and V by 5 bases; bases with no gene match: 6. CDR3 residues: CASSYLAGMNTGELFF. In DNA form, the CDR3 reads TGTGCCAGCAGCTATTTAGCGGGGATGAACACCGGGGAGCTGTTTTTT. The full variable domain, in which reference TRBV14 and TRBJ2-2 provide the parts outside the CDR3, is EAGVTQFPSHSVIEKGQTVTLRCDPISGHDNLYWYRRVMGKEIKFLLHFVKESKQDESGMPNNRFLAERTGGTYSTLKVQPAELEDSGVYFCASSYLAGMNTGELFFGEGSRLTVL.

This clone was counted many times. The V call is TRBV7-9, the J call TRBJ1-1; the match to TRBD1 covers 7 bases. The CDR3 contains 14 residues. Germline CDR1 is SEHNR and CDR2 is FQNEAQ (reference sequence). Losses at the gene ends were 1 base for V and 1 base for J; bases not matched to a gene: 0. The CDR3 is CASSLGTGNTEAFF. In nucleotides, the CDR3 is TGTGCCAGCAGCTTAGGGACAGGGAACACTGAAGCTTTCTTT.

The V gene is TRBV19, the J gene TRBJ2-7, with 11 nucleotides matching TRBD1. The CDR3 is 14 amino acids. Germline CDR1 is LNHDA and CDR2 is SQIVND (reference sequence). Losses at the gene ends were 5 bases for V and 7 bases for J; bases not matched to a gene: 7. The CDR3 loop is CASSFGQGAFEQYF. As DNA, the CDR3 is TGTGCCAGTAGTTTTGGACAGGGGGCTTTTGAGCAGTACTTC.

This clone has only one observation. Other nucleotide sequences from this sample produce the same CDR3. This chain uses TRBV5-1 with TRBJ2-7, with 8 nucleotides matching TRBD1. Germline values: CDR1 SGHRS, CDR2 YFSETQ. With V trimmed by 4 bases and J by 2 bases, 5 bases remained unmatched. This CDR3 has 14 residues. The CDR3 spells CASSAGQGTYEQYF. The CDR3 region has the DNA TGCGCCAGCAGCGCCGGACAGGGCACCTACGAGCAGTACTTC.

The chain uses TRBV28 and TRBJ2-7; D unresolved. V dropped 3 bases and J dropped 3 bases, with 15 bases sitting between them. This CDR3 spans 15 amino acids. Germline V gene data show CDR1 as MDHEN and CDR2 as SYDVKM. In DNA, the CDR3 is TGTGCCAGCAGTTTGAACCGGGCCCCGTACTACGAGCAGTACTTC. This translates into CASSLNRAPYYEQYF.

The genes are TRBV12-5 and TRBJ1-4, with a weak D call TRBD1 (6 bases). Trimming stripped 5 bases from V and 0 bases from J, with 10 bases between. The CDR3 is 15 amino acids. Germline V lookup: CDR1 LGHNT, CDR2 FRNRAP. DNA for the CDR3: TGTGCTAGTGGTATCGGACAGACAACTAATGAAAAACTGTTTTTT. Residues: CASGIGQTTNEKLFF.

This sequence joins TRBV5-3 and TRBJ1-1; TRBD1 aligns across 8 bases. TRBV5-3 falls under the ORF class, with uncertain function. V lost 4 bases, J lost 4 bases, and 15 bases stayed unmatched. This CDR3 spans 17 amino acids. For the CDR3, the DNA is TGTGCCAGAAGCCGGATAACGAAACAGGGGGTCGGCACTGAAGCTTTCTTT. This sequence encodes CARSRITKQGVGTEAFF.

The V gene is TRBV19, the J gene TRBJ1-5; D possibly corresponds to TRBD1 (6 bases). Trimming stripped 4 bases from V and 2 bases from J, with 12 bases between. The length of the CDR3 is 15 residues. Germline lookup yields CDR1 LNHDA and CDR2 SQIVND (reference sequence). In nucleotides, the CDR3 is TGTGCCAGTAGTAGCAGGCCAGGGGGCAATCAGCCCCAGCATTTT. As protein: CASSSRPGGNQPQHF.

The chain is built from TRBV29-1 and TRBJ1-5; maybe TRBD1 (5 bases). V was clipped by 5 bases and J by 5 bases, with 19 bases between them. Germline V gene data show CDR1 as SQVTM and CDR2 as ANQGSEA. This CDR3 contains 15 residues. CDR3 bases: TGCAGCGTTTTAGGGGATGTGGGCCCGGATCAGCCCCAGCATTTT. Amino acids: CSVLGDVGPDQPQHF.

The chain combines TRBV10-3 with TRBJ2-1, with TRBD2 matching 9 bases. The J segment lost 4 bases and the V segment lost 5 bases, leaving 6 bases of the junction unmatched. This CDR3 is 15 amino acids long. Germline V lookup: CDR1 ENHRY, CDR2 SYGVKD. The CDR3 reads CAISTGTSLYNEQFF. CDR3 coding DNA: TGTGCCATCAGTACCGGGACTAGCCTATACAATGAGCAGTTCTTC.

The chain recombines TRBV7-2 with TRBJ1-2; 7 nucleotides match TRBD1. The V gene's germline CDR1 is SGHTA and CDR2 FQGNSA. The ends lost 4 bases at V and 6 bases at J; junction bases unmatched: 5. This CDR3 contains 13 residues. The CDR3 sequence is CASSYGQVDGYTF. CDR3 DNA: TGTGCCAGCAGCTACGGACAGGTCGATGGCTACACCTTC.

This clone has a handful of counts. The same CDR3 arises from other DNA sequences in this sample as well. The chain recombines TRBV7-6 with TRBJ2-1, with TRBD1 matching 7 bases. V lost 1 base to trimming and J lost 3 bases; unmatched junction nucleotides: 3. Germline V gene sequence: CDR1 SGHVS, CDR2 FNYEAQ. This CDR3 contains 15 residues. This chain's CDR3 is CASSLGQGDYNEQFF. CDR3 DNA sequence: TGTGCCAGCAGCTTAGGCCAGGGGGACTACAATGAGCAGTTCTTC.

The rearrangement joins TRBV12-5 to TRBJ2-1; 9 nucleotides match TRBD1. V lost 0 bases, J lost 10 bases, and 7 bases stayed unmatched. CDR3 length: 15 residues. Germline CDR1 is LGHNT and CDR2 is FRNRAP. The CDR3 spells CASGLVDRGTGEQFF. Here the CDR3 DNA reads TGTGCTAGTGGTTTGGTCGACAGGGGGACAGGGGAGCAGTTCTTC. The full variable domain, its missing parts supplied by reference TRBV12-5 and TRBJ2-1, is DARVTQTPRHKVTEMGQEVTMRCQPILGHNTVFWYRQTMMQGLELLAYFRNRAPLDDSGMPKDRFSAEMPDATLATLKIQPSEPRDSAVYFCASGLVDRGTGEQFFGPGTRLTVL.